This TCR beta chain originates from a study of blood T cell repertoires in COVID-19. Study context: Specimens from acute and convalescent COVID-19 originated in the United States, Italy and Spain. Sample material is recorded as cDNA or gDNA derived from T cells, B-cell-depleted T cells, or PBMCs.

Authors' analysis steps: Scientists estimated how many nucleated cells there were by amplifying reference gene primers. The assay was immunoSEQ multiplex PCR, and TCRdb's table has in-frame clones only and misses some. From that table come the V and J calls and clone size; the DNA was used to work out D and trimming. The data hold some 130,000 clones, with over 60% observed a single time. Germline V gene sequence: CDR1 SGHKS, CDR2 YYEKEE (reference sequence). The CDR3 covers 13 residues. Trimming took off 0 bases at V and 2 bases at J, with 5 bases between the two ends. V usage is TRBV5-5 and J usage is TRBJ1-1; D is uncertain. The sample taken for sequencing was peripheral blood. This TCR came from a woman between 70 and 85 years old with acute or convalescent COVID-19. CDR3 in amino acids: CASSLGPNTEAFF. DNA for the CDR3: TGTGCCAGCAGCTTGGGGCCCAACACTGAAGCTTTCTTT.